This TCR beta chain was captured by sequencing in a study of blood T cell repertoires in COVID-19. Turning to the study itself: Material from acute and convalescent COVID-19 was sourced from the United States, Italy and Spain. T cells, B-cell-depleted T cells, or PBMCs provided the cDNA or gDNA that served as material.

Methods used by the authors: Using reference gene primer amplification, nucleated cell counts were estimated. The protocol was immunoSEQ multiplex PCR, while the TCRdb copy is restricted to in-frame clones and leaves out a portion. V and J calls and clone size are given by that table; D and trimming were obtained from the DNA. Here the sample spans over 350,000 clones, more than 85% being singletons. CDR3 length: 14 amino acids. Germline-derived CDR1 and CDR2 are MGHRA and YSYEKL. V lost 3 bases to trimming and J lost 7 bases; unmatched junction nucleotides: 5. The chain has TRBV4-1 and TRBJ2-1; TRBD1 matches 8 bases. The sample was peripheral blood. The clonotype was recovered from a woman in her twenties or thirties with acute or convalescent COVID-19. CDR3 coding DNA: TGCGCCAGCAGCCAGATACAGGGGGGAAATGAGCAGTTCTTC. Encoded protein: CASSQIQGGNEQFF.